These T cell receptor beta chains were read from a single sample in a study of T cell responses to AZD1222 COVID-19 vaccine. The assay was immunoSEQ multiplex PCR, and TCRdb's table has in-frame clones only and misses some. The table records roughly 140,000 clones, about 91% of them present only once. The source was peripheral blood, collected on day 0 of MenACWY control vaccination. The source is an adult in good health. The CDR3 runs from the conserved cysteine through the conserved F or W. A D gene is named only where the DNA matches it firmly. Where a row states a size, it is once, few, many or the class of an expanded clone; other rows omit it.

TGTGCCAGCAGCATATACAGGGGGAAGCAATCCTACAATGAGCAGTTCTTC CASSIYRGKQSYNEQFF TRBJ2-1 TRBD1 TRBV11-3 . 17
TGTGCCAGCATTCAAGGTTGGGACAGGGCGTCTGAAAAACTGTTTTTT CASIQGWDRASEKLFF TRBJ1-4 TRBD1 TRBV2 . 16
TGTGCCAGTAGTTGGTTCCGGGCAGGCGAGAATGAAAAACTGTTTTTT CASSWFRAGENEKLFF TRBJ1-4 . TRBV19 . 16
TGTGCCAGCAGCCCCCACGGGGCAGGGGAGGTAGACACTGAAGCTTTCTTT CASSPHGAGEVDTEAFF TRBJ1-1 . TRBV5-5 . 17
TGTGCCTGGAGTCGTGGGTACTATGGCTACACCTTC CAWSRGYYGYTF TRBJ1-2 . TRBV30 . 12
TGTGCCAGCATCCCACCTCCATTACAAGAAAGCAATCAGCCCCAGCATTTT CASIPPPLQESNQPQHF TRBJ1-5 . TRBV21-1 . 17
TGTGCCAGTGGCTTCGGGTCACCCCTCCACTTT CASGFGSPLHF TRBJ1-6 . TRBV19 . 11
TGTGCCAGCAGCTTTAGCGGGGGGAACAATGAGCAGTTCTTC CASSFSGGNNEQFF TRBJ2-1 TRBD2 TRBV7-2 . 14
TGTGCCAGCAGCCCCGGGTTGGTCCAGTACTTC CASSPGLVQYF TRBJ2-5 . TRBV3-1/TRBV3-2 . 11
TGTGCCAGCAGCTTGGAACCGGACAGGGGCGATATCTCCTACGAGCAGTACTTC CASSLEPDRGDISYEQYF TRBJ2-7 TRBD1 TRBV5-8 . 18
TGTGCCAGCAGCTTAGATACGGGATGGGATTCACCCCTCCACTTT CASSLDTGWDSPLHF TRBJ1-6 . TRBV7-6 . 15
TGTGCCAGCAGGAAAGAACAGGTACCAACCACTGAAGCTTTCTTT CASRKEQVPTTEAFF TRBJ1-1 . TRBV6-6 . 15
TGTGCCAGCAGCTTACAGGGGGCCGCCCATTTT CASSLQGAAHF TRBJ1-3 TRBD1 TRBV7-2 . 11
TGTGCCAGCCACGCGGGGGGGTATATTGGTGGGGCCAACGTCCTGACTTTC CASHAGGYIGGANVLTF TRBJ2-6 TRBD2 TRBV2 . 17
TGCGCCAGCACCTTGACAGGGGGGTACACCGGGGAGCTGTTTTTT CASTLTGGYTGELFF TRBJ2-2 TRBD1 TRBV5-1 . 15
TGTGCTAGCAGCTTAAGGACAGGGGAGGACGGCAATCAGCCCCAGCATTTT CASSLRTGEDGNQPQHF TRBJ1-5 TRBD1 TRBV7-7 . 17
TGCGCCAGCAGCCGCACGGACAGGGGGCTTAACTATGGCTACACCTTC CASSRTDRGLNYGYTF TRBJ1-2 TRBD1 TRBV4-1 . 16
TGTGCCAGCAGTTTAATCACGAATGAGCAGTTCTTC CASSLITNEQFF TRBJ2-1 . TRBV12-3/TRBV12-4 . 12
TGTGCCAGCAGCGTAGGCCAACTAGCGGGATTTAGCACAGATACGCAGTATTTT CASSVGQLAGFSTDTQYF TRBJ2-3 TRBD2 TRBV9 once 18
TGTGCCAGCTCACCACTTGGGAACGAGCAGTACTTC CASSPLGNEQYF TRBJ2-7 . TRBV18 . 12
TGCGCCAGCAGCTTCCGGGACAGGGCAGGTGAGCAGTTCTTC CASSFRDRAGEQFF TRBJ2-1 TRBD1 TRBV5-1 few 14
TGTGCCAGCAGCTTAGGCGGGGTGAAAAACATTCAGTACTTC CASSLGGVKNIQYF TRBJ2-4 . TRBV7-9 once 14
TGTGCCAGCAGTTACGTGACAGTCCAAGAGACCCAGTACTTC CASSYVTVQETQYF TRBJ2-5 . TRBV6-2/TRBV6-3 . 14
TGTGCCAGCAGCCCCGGGACAGGGAGTTTTCGCAACACCATATATTTT CASSPGTGSFRNTIYF TRBJ1-3 TRBD1 TRBV9 . 16
TGCGCCAGCAGCTTCCTAGATCAGGCCGGGGAGCTGTTTTTT CASSFLDQAGELFF TRBJ2-2 . TRBV5-1 . 14
TGCAGCGTTAGAGCTGACGCCTACGAGCAGTACTTC CSVRADAYEQYF TRBJ2-7 . TRBV29-1 . 12
TGTGCCTGGAACAAAGGACAGGGGTGGGAATCACCCCTCCACTTT CAWNKGQGWESPLHF TRBJ1-6 TRBD1 TRBV30 . 15
TGTGCCAGCACAACAGGGCTGAACACCGGGGAGCTGTTTTTT CASTTGLNTGELFF TRBJ2-2 . TRBV27 . 14
TGTGCCAGCAGCCCGTGGGTCTCTAAGGGAGAGACCCAGTACTTC CASSPWVSKGETQYF TRBJ2-5 . TRBV7-2 once 15
TGCAGCGTTGGACAGGTCGGGGGCGGGGAGCTGTTTTTT CSVGQVGGGELFF TRBJ2-2 . TRBV29-1 . 13
TGTGCCTGGGACGGGACATTGAACACTGAAGCTTTCTTT CAWDGTLNTEAFF TRBJ1-1 . TRBV30 . 13
TGTGCCAGCTCGCAAGGACAGCCGATGAATGAGCAGTTCTTC CASSQGQPMNEQFF TRBJ2-1 . TRBV18 . 14
TGCGCCAGCAGCTTGGACAGGGGTACTGAAGCTTTCTTT CASSLDRGTEAFF TRBJ1-1 TRBD1 TRBV5-1 once 13
TGTGCCAGCTCCCGCGGACAGAACTACGAGCAGTACTTC CASSRGQNYEQYF TRBJ2-7 . TRBV18 . 13
TGTGCCAGCAGTTTGCTTAGCTCCTACGAGCAGTACTTC CASSLLSSYEQYF TRBJ2-7 . TRBV27 . 13
TGTGCCAGCAGTGAACCCCGAAACCCTCTGCGGGATGAGCAGTTCTTC CASSEPRNPLRDEQFF TRBJ2-1 . TRBV2 . 16
TGTGCCAGCTCCCCGTTGAGGGGCGATGAGCAGTTCTTC CASSPLRGDEQFF TRBJ2-1 . TRBV18 once 13
TGCGCCAGCAGCTTTGGGGGGGACAATGAGCAGTTCTTC CASSFGGDNEQFF TRBJ2-1 TRBD2 TRBV5-1 once 13
TGTGCCAGCAGCTTAGCGGCAGACTATGGCTACACCTTC CASSLAADYGYTF TRBJ1-2 . TRBV7-2 . 13
TGTGCCAGCAGCTTAGACAATCTTTACTACGAGCAGTACTTC CASSLDNLYYEQYF TRBJ2-7 . TRBV7-9 . 14
TGTGCCAGCAGCTTAGGACCGGCAGATACGCAGTATTTT CASSLGPADTQYF TRBJ2-3 . TRBV11-3 . 13
TGTGCCAGCAGTTCCCCTAGCGGGGTTCGGCCTGGTGAGCAGTTCTTC CASSSPSGVRPGEQFF TRBJ2-1 TRBD2 TRBV6-2/TRBV6-3 . 16
TGTGCCAGCAGCGTAGCTGGGGACACGTACAATGAGCAGTTCTTC CASSVAGDTYNEQFF TRBJ2-1 . TRBV9 . 15
TGCGCCAGCAGCTTTCTCGGGACAGGGCAGAACACTGAAGCTTTCTTT CASSFLGTGQNTEAFF TRBJ1-1 TRBD1 TRBV5-1 . 16
TGCGCCAGCAGCTTGGGTGTTACCGATAACTATGGCTACACCTTC CASSLGVTDNYGYTF TRBJ1-2 . TRBV5-1 once 15
TGCGCCAGCAGCTTGGGACAGGGGGATGGCTACACCTTC CASSLGQGDGYTF TRBJ1-2 TRBD1 TRBV5-1 . 13
TGTGCCAGCAGCTCCGACCGATCGGCAGCTGAATTT CASSSDRSAAEF TRBJ1-4 . TRBV7-8 . 12
TGTGCCAGCAGCCAAGGGTTTAATGAGCAGTTCTTC CASSQGFNEQFF TRBJ2-1 . TRBV11-1 . 12
TGTGCCAGCAGTTTGCCCAGTCAGCTTTCCTACGAGCAGTACTTC CASSLPSQLSYEQYF TRBJ2-7 . TRBV28 . 15
TGCGCCAGCAGCCAAGAGTGGGGAGAGACCCAGTACTTC CASSQEWGETQYF TRBJ2-5 . TRBV4-3 once 13
TGCAGCGCCCGGCCCCAGGGGGACGCTGAAGCTTTCTTT CSARPQGDAEAFF TRBJ1-1 TRBD1 TRBV29-1 . 13
TGTGCCAGCAGCCACGCCGGGTCGAATAACTATGGCTACACCTTC CASSHAGSNNYGYTF TRBJ1-2 . TRBV3-1/TRBV3-2 . 15
TGTGCCAGCAGAGACGGGTTAGACACTGAAGCTTTCTTT CASRDGLDTEAFF TRBJ1-1 . TRBV6-5 . 13
TGTGCCAGCAGTGAACTTAGGACCTCCTATAATTCACCCCTCCACTTT CASSELRTSYNSPLHF TRBJ1-6 . TRBV6-1 once 16
TGTGCCAGCACTACAAGATTGGGAGGGGAAAACATTCAGTACTTC CASTTRLGGENIQYF TRBJ2-4 TRBD2 TRBV2 . 15
TGTGCCAGCAGCGACCCGCTAGCGGGGTCTAGCACAGATACGCAGTATTTT CASSDPLAGSSTDTQYF TRBJ2-3 TRBD2 TRBV9 . 17
TGCGCCAGCAGTGAGAGGGGGGGACCTCCCTACGAGCAGTACTTC CASSERGGPPYEQYF TRBJ2-7 . TRBV10-1 . 15
TGTGCCAGCAGCTTAACTTGGGAACGGGCTCAAGAGACCCAGTACTTC CASSLTWERAQETQYF TRBJ2-5 . TRBV11-3 once 16
TGTGCCAGCAGCGGGACTAGCGGGAGTTACAATGAGCAGTTCTTC CASSGTSGSYNEQFF TRBJ2-1 TRBD2 TRBV11-3 . 15